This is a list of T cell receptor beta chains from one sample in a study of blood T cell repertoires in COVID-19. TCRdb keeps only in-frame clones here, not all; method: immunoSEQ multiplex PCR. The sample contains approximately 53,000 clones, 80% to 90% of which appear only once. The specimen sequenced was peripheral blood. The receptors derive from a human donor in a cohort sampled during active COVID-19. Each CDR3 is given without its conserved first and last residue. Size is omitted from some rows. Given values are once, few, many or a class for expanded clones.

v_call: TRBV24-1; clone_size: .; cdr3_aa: ATSDSRGSGNQPQH
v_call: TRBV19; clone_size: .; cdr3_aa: ASSIRAGLAGGLGKNIQY
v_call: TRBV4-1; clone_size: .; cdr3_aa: ASSQATGLETQY
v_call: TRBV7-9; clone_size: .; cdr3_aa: ASTLQGITEAF
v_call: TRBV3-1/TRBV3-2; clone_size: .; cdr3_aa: ASSQELRAGDETQY
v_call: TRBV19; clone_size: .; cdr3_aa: ASGKTGGNTEAF
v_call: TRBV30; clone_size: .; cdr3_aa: AWSANPGGEQY
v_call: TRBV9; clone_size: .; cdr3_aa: ASSVRQDQETQY
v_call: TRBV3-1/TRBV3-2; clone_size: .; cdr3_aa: ASSQARDTSDTQY
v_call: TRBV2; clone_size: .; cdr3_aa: ASRAGADTQY
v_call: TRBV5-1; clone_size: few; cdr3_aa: ASSSTSGSREETQY
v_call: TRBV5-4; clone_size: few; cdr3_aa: ASSLGPSGTDTQY
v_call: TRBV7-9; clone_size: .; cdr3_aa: ASSFYPDTQY
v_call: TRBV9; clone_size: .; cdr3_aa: ASSVEGAGGTDTQY
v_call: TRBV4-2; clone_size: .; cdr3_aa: ASSQDPRVTNSPLH
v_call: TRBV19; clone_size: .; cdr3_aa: ASSPGLAGMGETQY
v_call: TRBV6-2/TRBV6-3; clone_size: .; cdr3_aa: ASSSAPGTSGFSGELF
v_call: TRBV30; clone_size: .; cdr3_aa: AWSPDTYGYT
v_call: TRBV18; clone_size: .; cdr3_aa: ASSPDIQQSGHEAF
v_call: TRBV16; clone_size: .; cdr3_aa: ASSQWGTGIYNEQF
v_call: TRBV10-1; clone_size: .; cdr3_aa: ASSAGQGSYNEQF
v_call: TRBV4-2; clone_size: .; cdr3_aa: ASSQVGGSSYNEQF